Shown below are 10 T cell receptor beta chains from a single sample sequenced in a study of cytomegalovirus exposure and HLA in healthy donors (TCRdb year 2017). Libraries were built with the immunoSEQ multiplex PCR assay. The multiplex PCR relied on a mix of 60 forward primers for TCR Vbeta segments and 13 reverse primers for TCR Jbeta segments. Imported from immuneACCESS, the table was reduced by TCRdb to in-frame sequences with V and J called. These copies leave out some clones; in studies compared against another copy, an unresolved V gene accounts for under half, and the cause of the remainder is not known. Recorded for this sample are 120,000 or so clones; approximately 87% of them occurred a single time. The ten largest make up 20% of the sample. The source material was PBMCs. Receptor source: a young man in good health and CMV-seropositive.

This chain joins TRBV10-2 and TRBJ2-5, with 8 bases that match TRBD2. The CDR3 sequence is 17 residues long. Germline lookup yields CDR1 WSHSY and CDR2 SAAADI. V shed 8 bases and J 7 bases; nucleotides not matched to a gene: 21. CDR3 protein: CASRTLLKRGSPGTQYF. In DNA, the CDR3 is TGCGCCAGCCGGACGTTACTAAAGCGGGGGTCACCGGGGACCCAGTACTTC.

This sequence joins TRBV11-1 and TRBJ1-1; D is uncertain. Per germline, CDR1 SGHAT and CDR2 FQDESV (reference sequence). The CDR3 runs 14 residues. V was clipped by 1 base and J by 4 bases, with 10 bases between them. The CDR3 region has the DNA TGTGCCAGCAGCTTAGGTTCGGTTTTCACTGAAGCTTTCTTT. It translates to CASSLGSVFTEAFF.

The chain carries TRBV7-9 and TRBJ2-1; 13 bases agree with TRBD2. V was clipped by 5 bases and J by 5 bases; unmatched bases: 3. Per germline, CDR1 SEHNR and CDR2 FQNEAQ (reference sequence). The CDR3 is made up of 15 amino acids. The CDR3 DNA reads TGTGCCAGCAGCCGTACTAGCGGGGGGGACAATGAGCAGTTCTTC. It yields the protein CASSRTSGGDNEQFF.

The chain is built from TRBV13 and TRBJ2-7; 7 bases line up with TRBD2. With V trimmed by 5 bases and J by 6 bases, 10 bases remained unmatched. Germline V gene lookup returns CDR1 PRHDT and CDR2 FYEKMQ (reference sequence). The CDR3 totals 14 residues. CDR3 nucleotides: TGTGCCAGCAGCCTAGAAGCGGGGCAAGGCGAGCAGTACTTC. Translation gives CASSLEAGQGEQYF.

The rearrangement joins TRBV7-9 to TRBJ1-1; 8 positions agree with TRBD1. Trimming cost V 4 bases and J 4 bases; bases outside gene matches: 8. The CDR3 consists of 15 residues. Looked up from germline, CDR1 is SEHNR and CDR2 is FQNEAQ (reference sequence). CDR3 bases: TGTGCCAGCAGCTCCCCGACAGGGGCGAGCACTGAAGCTTTCTTT. Translating it yields CASSSPTGASTEAFF.

The CDR3 region is CSEPDTNSGNTIYF. CDR3 bases: TGCAGCGAACCCGACACAAACTCTGGAAACACCATATATTTT. The chain couples TRBV29-1 to TRBJ1-3; no firm D call. CDR3 length: 14 amino acids. CDR1 is SQVTM, CDR2 ANQGSEA, per germline. Trimming shortened V by 7 bases and J by 0 bases, and 13 bases separated the two germline ends.

V and J are TRBV7-9 and TRBJ1-6; D is perhaps TRBD1 (5 bases). This CDR3 has 14 residues. Trimming shortened V by 6 bases and J by 7 bases, and 13 bases separated the two germline ends. The germline gives CDR1 SEHNR, CDR2 FQNEAQ (reference sequence). CDR3 residues: CASSRREGNSPLHF. The DNA of the CDR3 is TGTGCCAGCAGTAGGAGGGAGGGGAATTCACCCCTCCACTTT.

This chain joins TRBV5-1 and TRBJ2-7; 7 nucleotides match TRBD1. This CDR3 contains 12 residues. The V segment lost 4 bases and the J segment 6 bases; nucleotides outside the gene matches: 4. CDR1 SGHRS and CDR2 YFSETQ come from the germline V gene. CDR3 DNA: TGCGCCAGCAGCCCCGGGACAGTCGAGCAGTACTTC. This sequence encodes CASSPGTVEQYF.

The chain links TRBV27 to TRBJ1-1; perhaps TRBD1 as D (6 bases). The CDR3 contains 15 residues. Germline loops: CDR1 MNHEY, CDR2 SMNVEV (reference sequence). V shed 4 bases and J shed 1 base, with 13 bases lying between them. This CDR3 is CASSSNRDGNTEAFF. Written as DNA, the CDR3 is TGTGCCAGCAGTTCAAACAGGGATGGGAACACTGAAGCTTTCTTT.

This clone was counted a few times. This chain uses TRBV5-1 with TRBJ2-7; D possibly corresponds to TRBD2 (7 bases). From germline, CDR1 is SGHRS and CDR2 YFSETQ. The length of the CDR3 is 14 residues. Trimming took 3 bases from V and 5 from J, leaving 15 bases between them. The CDR3 region is CASSSMGGRDEQYF. The DNA of the CDR3 is TGCGCCAGCAGCTCGATGGGGGGGCGCGACGAGCAGTACTTC.